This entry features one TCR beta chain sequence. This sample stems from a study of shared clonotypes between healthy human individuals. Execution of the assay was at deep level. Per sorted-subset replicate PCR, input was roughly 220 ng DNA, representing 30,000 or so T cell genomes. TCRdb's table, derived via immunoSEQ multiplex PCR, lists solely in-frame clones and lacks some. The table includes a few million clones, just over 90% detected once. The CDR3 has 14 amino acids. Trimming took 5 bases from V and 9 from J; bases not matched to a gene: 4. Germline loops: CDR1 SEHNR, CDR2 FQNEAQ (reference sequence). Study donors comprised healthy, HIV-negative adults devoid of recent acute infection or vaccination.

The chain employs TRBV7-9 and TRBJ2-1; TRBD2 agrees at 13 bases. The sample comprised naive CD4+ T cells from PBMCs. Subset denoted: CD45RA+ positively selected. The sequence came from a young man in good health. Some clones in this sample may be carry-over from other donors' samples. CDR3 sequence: CASSSRTSGGEQFF. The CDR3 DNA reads TGTGCCAGCAGCAGTAGGACTAGCGGGGGTGAGCAGTTCTTC.